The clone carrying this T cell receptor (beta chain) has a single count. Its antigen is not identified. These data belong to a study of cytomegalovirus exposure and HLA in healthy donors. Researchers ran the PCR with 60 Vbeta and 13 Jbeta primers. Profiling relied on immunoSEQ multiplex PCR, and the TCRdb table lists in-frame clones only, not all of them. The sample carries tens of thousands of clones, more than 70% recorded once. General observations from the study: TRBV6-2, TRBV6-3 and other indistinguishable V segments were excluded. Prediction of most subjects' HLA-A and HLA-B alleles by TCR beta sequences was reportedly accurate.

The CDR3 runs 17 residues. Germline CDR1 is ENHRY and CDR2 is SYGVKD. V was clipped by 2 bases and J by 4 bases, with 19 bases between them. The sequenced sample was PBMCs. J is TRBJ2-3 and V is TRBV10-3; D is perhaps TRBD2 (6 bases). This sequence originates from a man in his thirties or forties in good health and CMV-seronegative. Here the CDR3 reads CAISEGRGGGFPDTQYF. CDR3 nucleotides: TGTGCCATCAGTGAGGGAAGGGGAGGAGGATTTCCAGATACGCAGTATTTT.